This T cell receptor (beta chain) was captured by sequencing in a study of CD8 T cells in Susac syndrome (dated by TCRdb to about 2019). Background for the entire study: Whether CD8+ T cell activation and differentiation in Susac syndrome was antigen driven was tested using repertoire sequencing. The study compared CD8+ T cell repertoire clonality among approximately twelve healthy donors, 14 Susac syndrome patients and approximately 16 multiple sclerosis patients. Here is what the overall study found, with its caveats: The TCR sequencing and HLA analysis was acknowledged to have included a relatively small number of individuals.

RNA was extracted using the RNeasy kit, and roughly 0.45 to 1 ug of the RNA was reverse transcribed with random hexamers. TCR beta CDR3 regions were amplified with the immunoSEQ multiplex PCR assay covering 54 Vbeta and 13 Jbeta segments. PCR amplification bias was corrected using a synthetic template baseline for primer optimization and computational correction. As for how the authors treated the data: Only productive sequences were kept, with reads annotated to V, D and J genes according to IMGT and analyzed in immunoSEQ Analyzer. Clonality was computed as one minus Shannon entropy normalized by log2 of the number of productive unique sequences. For each patient and control, public and private clones were evaluated within the 100 most prevalent clones. Clones were defined as Susac-specific if absent from the healthy and MS cohorts, from 1052 published viral clones and from other ImmuneACCESS disease sequences. TCRdb cleaned the public reads at Q25 with fastp, built clones with MiXCR and kept in-frame beta chains. Each CDR3 protein appears once, grouped with its most common genes and DNA. The V and J calls and clone size are TCRdb's, not the authors'. For this sample the table gives about 200,000 distinct CDR3 sequences, of which approximately 90% were detected only once. The ten largest make up roughly 0.13% of the sample.

From cysteine to phenylalanine, the CDR3 is 14 amino acids long. The retained sequence is limited to the CDR3, 42 bases, with the frame set at the first base. V is pared back by 4 bases and J by 0 bases, with 10 bases lying between the germline termini. According to the germline V gene, CDR1 reads SGDLS and CDR2 reads YYNGEE. High-throughput TCR beta sequencing profiled peripheral blood CD8+ and CD4+ T cells from healthy donors, Susac syndrome patients and multiple sclerosis patients. The multiple sclerosis controls were treatment-naive patients who had stable or active relapsing-remitting disease and met the revised McDonald criteria. Bulk CD8+ and CD4+ T cells were purified by magnetic negative isolation, while CD8+ TEMRA cells were enriched using FACS. Blood was collected in EDTA tubes and processed within 24 hours, with PBMCs isolated through density gradient centrifugation. PBMCs intended for TCR sequencing were cryopreserved in liquid nitrogen and thawed later in a water bath at 37 degrees C. The sorted or isolated CD4+, CD8+ and CD8+ TEMRA cells reached a purity of at least 90%.

Turning to this clonotype: Its antigen has not been determined. The input lacks base qualities; no much larger clone sits a single base away.

The receptor comes from a human donor with multiple sclerosis. The chain is encoded by TRBV9 joined to TRBJ2-5, with the D gene not clear enough to name. Sequenced material: CD8+ T cells from PBMCs. For the CDR3, the sequence is CASSPRLDQETQYF. The sequenced DNA: TGTGCCAGCAGCCCGAGACTGGACCAAGAGACCCAGTACTTC.